The 17 T cell receptor beta chains reported below all come from one sample, sequenced in a study of response to subunit inactivated influenza vaccine. Each CDR3 protein gets one entry after TCRdb re-called the RT-PCR reads with MiXCR. Of about 570,000 distinct CDR3 sequences in the sample, roughly 10% were seen once. The same data also contributed to another study, on T cells expressing NK-cell markers. That work contributes: Scientists made TCR beta cDNA using 5'RACE template switching with UMIs.

This material consisted of PBMCs from blood, taken on the day of vaccination. The receptors were sampled from a man over 45 who received an inactivated influenza vaccine.

This rearrangement joins TRBV20-1 to TRBJ2-5; maybe TRBD2 (6 bases). CDR3 length equals 13 residues. Germline V gives CDR1 DFQATT, CDR2 SNEGSKA (reference sequence). Trimming took 5 bases from V and 7 from J, leaving 17 bases between them. The CDR3 DNA sequence: TGCAGTGCTGGGAAACCGGGACTGGGGACCCAGTACTTC. Its protein is CSAGKPGLGTQYF.

This clonotype was observed a few times. This rearrangement joins TRBV5-1 to TRBJ2-2, with D uncertain. The CDR3 is made up of 15 amino acids. The V gene's germline CDR1 is SGHRS and CDR2 YFSETQ. Trimming took off 4 bases at V and 4 bases at J, with 14 bases between the two ends. CDR3 DNA sequence: TGCGCCAGCAGCGTGACGGACCCCTCCACCGGGGAGCTGTTTTTT. Residues: CASSVTDPSTGELFF.

This clonotype was seen more than once but under ten times. The chain uses TRBV29-1 and TRBJ2-7, with D unclear. Trimming took off 1 base at V and 1 base at J, with 20 bases between the two ends. The CDR3 runs to 17 residues. The germline CDR1 and CDR2 sequences are SQVTM and ANQGSEA. CDR3: CSVEGPLTVSGSYEQYF. In DNA, the CDR3 is TGCAGCGTTGAAGGTCCCCTTACAGTTTCTGGATCCTACGAGCAGTACTTC.

In its sample, this clonotype was seen a few times. The chain is built from TRBV29-1 and TRBJ2-1, with 7 bases that match TRBD1. V shed 6 bases and J 4 bases; nucleotides not matched to a gene: 6. The CDR3 has 13 amino acids. In germline, CDR1 is SQVTM, CDR2 ANQGSEA. CDR3 bases: TGCAGCGTAGGGACAGCCCTATACAATGAGCAGTTCTTC. It encodes CSVGTALYNEQFF.

This chain joins TRBV4-3 and TRBJ1-1; 10 bases align to TRBD1. Germline V gene sequence: CDR1 LGHNA, CDR2 YSLEER. There are 18 residues in the CDR3. The trim removed 3 bases at V and 4 bases at J, leaving 14 bases unmatched. The CDR3 here is CASSQGTGTGDWTTEAFF. CDR3 nucleotides: TGCGCCAGCAGCCAGGGAACCGGGACAGGGGATTGGACCACTGAAGCTTTCTTT.

The V gene is TRBV5-1, the J gene TRBJ2-3; 9 positions match TRBD1. Trimming took 9 bases from V and 3 from J; bases not matched to a gene: 5. Germline lookup yields CDR1 SGHRS and CDR2 YFSETQ. The CDR3 length is 13 residues. CDR3 residues: CATRDRETDTQYF. The CDR3 DNA reads as TGCGCCACCAGGGACAGGGAGACAGATACGCAGTATTTT.

This clonotype was observed a handful of times. The genes are TRBV19 and TRBJ1-6, with 7 nucleotides matching TRBD1. The V and J ends lost 5 bases and 9 bases, in that order; junction bases with no gene match: 4. The germline V gene encodes CDR1 LNHDA and CDR2 SQIVND (reference sequence). CDR3 size: 13 residues. The CDR3 loop reads CASSVTGASPLHF. The DNA for the CDR3 is TGTGCCAGTAGTGTCACAGGGGCTTCACCCCTCCACTTT. Full variable domain (remainder filled in from reference TRBV19 and TRBJ1-6): DGGITQSPKYLFRKEGQNVTLSCEQNLNHDAMYWYRQDPGQGLRLIYYSQIVNDFQKGDIAEGYSVSREKKESFPLTVTSAQKNPTAFYLCASSVTGASPLHFGNGTRLTVT.

This clonotype has only a few counts. The V call is TRBV5-1, the J call TRBJ2-1, with D perhaps TRBD2 (5 bases). The V end lost 1 base, the J end lost 5 bases, and 10 bases lay between the germline ends. There are 14 residues in the CDR3. Per the germline V gene, CDR1 is SGHRS and CDR2 is YFSETQ. For the CDR3, the DNA is TGCGCCAGCAGCTTGACTAGACCAAACAATGAGCAGTTCTTC. Its protein is CASSLTRPNNEQFF.

This clonotype turned up a few times. The chain recombines TRBV20-1 with TRBJ1-5, with D unresolved. Germline loops: CDR1 DFQATT, CDR2 SNEGSKA (reference sequence). This CDR3 region has 19 residues. V lost 0 bases and J 0 bases, leaving 21 bases between the germline ends. The CDR3 spells CSAREDRLESYLSNQPQHF. CDR3 bases: TGCAGTGCTAGAGAGGATCGCCTGGAATCTTACCTTAGCAATCAGCCCCAGCATTTT.

This clonotype was recorded only once. The V gene is TRBV12-3 or TRBV12-4, the J gene TRBJ2-1; no clear D gene. The V end was cut by 3 bases, the J end by 0 bases, with 12 bases between. The CDR3 spans 16 residues. CDR3 sequence (DNA): TGTGCCAGCAGTTTTAGGCGATTGAGCTCCTACAATGAGCAGTTCTTC. Protein sequence: CASSFRRLSSYNEQFF.

V and J are TRBV19 and TRBJ2-7; D possibly corresponds to TRBD2 (6 bases). The CDR3 contains 15 residues. Germline V gives CDR1 LNHDA, CDR2 SQIVND (reference sequence). The ends were cut back, 6 bases at V and 0 bases at J, with 15 bases in the middle. The CDR3 is CASSKGLMSSYEQYF. DNA for the CDR3: TGTGCCAGTAGCAAGGGACTCATGAGCTCCTACGAGCAGTACTTC.

In its sample, this clonotype was seen a few times. V usage is TRBV12-3 or TRBV12-4 and J usage is TRBJ2-7; maybe TRBD2 (7 bases). CDR3 length: 14 amino acids. Trimming cost V 6 bases and J 6 bases, with 18 bases left between them. The CDR3 nucleotides are TGTGCCAGCAGCCAAAAATTTGGGGGGGCCGAGCAGTACTTC. It is translated as CASSQKFGGAEQYF.

This clonotype was seen only a few times. The chain is built from TRBV5-1 and TRBJ2-7; 8 nucleotides agree with TRBD1. Germline loops: CDR1 SGHRS, CDR2 YFSETQ. This CDR3 comprises 13 residues. V lost 4 bases and J lost 3; bases outside the gene matches: 3. CDR3 nucleotide sequence: TGCGCCAGCAGCCAGACAGGGGACTACGAGCAGTACTTC. This sequence encodes CASSQTGDYEQYF.

This clonotype has only one observation. V usage is TRBV7-2 and J usage is TRBJ1-4; D remains ambiguous. CDR1 is SGHTA, CDR2 FQGNSA, per germline. Trimming took 5 bases from V and 0 from J, leaving 10 bases between them. The CDR3 runs to 15 residues. The DNA of the CDR3 is TGTGCCAGCAGCGGAAACAGTGCAACTAATGAAAAACTGTTTTTT. Its protein product is CASSGNSATNEKLFF.

The chain couples TRBV27 to TRBJ1-2; D is perhaps TRBD1 (5 bases). V lost 4 bases and J 1 base, leaving 16 bases between the germline ends. Germline CDR1 MNHEY, CDR2 SMNVEV (reference sequence). The CDR3 is made up of 16 amino acids. The CDR3 spells CASSSLGTPINYGYTF. CDR3 coding DNA: TGTGCCAGCAGTTCACTAGGGACTCCAATTAACTATGGCTACACCTTC.

The chain combines TRBV18 with TRBJ2-7; D tentatively fits TRBD1 or TRBD2 (6 bases each). Trimming took 0 bases from V and 2 from J, leaving 11 bases between them. The CDR3 spans 15 residues. The germline gives CDR1 KGHSH, CDR2 LQKENI. In DNA, the CDR3 is TGTGCCAGCTCACCACCTCGAGGGGGGCCCTACGAGCAGTACTTC. Translated: CASSPPRGGPYEQYF.

This sequence joins TRBV7-9 and TRBJ2-3; the D is unclear. This CDR3 comprises 14 residues. CDR1 and CDR2 (germline): SEHNR, FQNEAQ (reference sequence). The V end was cut by 5 bases, the J end by 10 bases, with 19 bases between. CDR3 in amino acids: CASSPSRDNSAQYF. The CDR3 DNA sequence: TGTGCCAGCAGCCCAAGTAGGGATAATTCCGCGCAGTATTTT.